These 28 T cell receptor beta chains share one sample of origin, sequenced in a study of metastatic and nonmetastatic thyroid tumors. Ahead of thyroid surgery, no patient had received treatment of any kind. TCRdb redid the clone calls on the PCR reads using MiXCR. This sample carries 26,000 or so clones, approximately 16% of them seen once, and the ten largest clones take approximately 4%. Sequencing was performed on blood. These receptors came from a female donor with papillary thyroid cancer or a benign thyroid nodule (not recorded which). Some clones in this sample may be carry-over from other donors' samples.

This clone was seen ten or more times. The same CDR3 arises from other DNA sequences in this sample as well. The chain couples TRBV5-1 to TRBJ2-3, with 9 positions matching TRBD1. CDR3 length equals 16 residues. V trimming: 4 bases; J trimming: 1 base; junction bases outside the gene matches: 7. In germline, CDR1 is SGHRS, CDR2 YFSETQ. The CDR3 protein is CASSPPGQGGTDTQYF. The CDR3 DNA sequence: TGCGCCAGCAGCCCTCCGGGACAGGGCGGCACAGATACGCAGTATTTT.

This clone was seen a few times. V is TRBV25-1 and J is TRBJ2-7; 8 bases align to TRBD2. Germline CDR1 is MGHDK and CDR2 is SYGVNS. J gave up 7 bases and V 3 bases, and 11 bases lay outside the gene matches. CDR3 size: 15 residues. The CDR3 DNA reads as TGTGCCAGCAGTGAGGGAGGGCTCGCGGGAGGTGAGCAGTACTTC. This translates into CASSEGGLAGGEQYF.

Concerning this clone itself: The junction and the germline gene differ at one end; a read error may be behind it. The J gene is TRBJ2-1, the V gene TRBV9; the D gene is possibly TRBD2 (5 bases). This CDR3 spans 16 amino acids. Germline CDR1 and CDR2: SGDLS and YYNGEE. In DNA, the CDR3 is TGTGTCAGCAGCGTAGAAGTCGGGATGGTAGGGTGTGAGCAGTTCTTC. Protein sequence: CVSSVEVGMVGCEQFF.

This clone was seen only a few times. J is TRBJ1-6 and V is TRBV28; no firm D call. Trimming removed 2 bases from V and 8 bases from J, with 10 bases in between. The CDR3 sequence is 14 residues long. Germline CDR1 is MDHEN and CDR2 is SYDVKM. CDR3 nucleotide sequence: TGTGCCAGCAGTTTAATTGTACGGCATTCACCCCTCCACTTT. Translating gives CASSLIVRHSPLHF. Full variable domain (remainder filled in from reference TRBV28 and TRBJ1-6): DVKVTQSSRYLVKRTGEKVFLECVQDMDHENMFWYRQDPGLGLRLIYFSYDVKMKEKGDIPEGYSVSREKKERFSLILESASTNQTSMYLCASSLIVRHSPLHFGNGTRLTVT.

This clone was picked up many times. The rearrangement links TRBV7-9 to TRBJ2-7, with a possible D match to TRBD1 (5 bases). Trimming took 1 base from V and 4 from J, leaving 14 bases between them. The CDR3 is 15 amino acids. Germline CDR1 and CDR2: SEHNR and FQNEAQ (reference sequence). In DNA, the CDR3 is TGTGCCAGCAGCTTAGAAGCAGGGCTAGGTTACGAGCAGTACTTC. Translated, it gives CASSLEAGLGYEQYF.

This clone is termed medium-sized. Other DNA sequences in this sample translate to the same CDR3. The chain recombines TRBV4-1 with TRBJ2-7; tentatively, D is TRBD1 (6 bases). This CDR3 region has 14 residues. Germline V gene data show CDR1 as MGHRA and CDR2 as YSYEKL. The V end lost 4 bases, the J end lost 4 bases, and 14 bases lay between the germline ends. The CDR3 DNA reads TGCGCCAGCAGCCCCGTGGACAGAAGGTACGAGCAGTACTTC. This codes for CASSPVDRRYEQYF.

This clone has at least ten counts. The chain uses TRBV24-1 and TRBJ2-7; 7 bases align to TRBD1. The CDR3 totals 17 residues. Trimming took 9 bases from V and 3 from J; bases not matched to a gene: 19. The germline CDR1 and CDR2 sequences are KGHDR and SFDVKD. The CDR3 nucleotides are TGTGCCACCGGGGTCCTTACAGGGGTGCGACTACACTACGAGCAGTACTTC. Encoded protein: CATGVLTGVRLHYEQYF.

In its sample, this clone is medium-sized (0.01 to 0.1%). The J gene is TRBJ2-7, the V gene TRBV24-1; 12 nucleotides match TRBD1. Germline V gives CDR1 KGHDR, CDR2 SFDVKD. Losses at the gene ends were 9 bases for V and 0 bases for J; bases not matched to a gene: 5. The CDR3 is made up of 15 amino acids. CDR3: CATSEGQGASYEQYF. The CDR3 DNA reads TGTGCCACCTCTGAGGGACAGGGGGCCTCCTACGAGCAGTACTTC.

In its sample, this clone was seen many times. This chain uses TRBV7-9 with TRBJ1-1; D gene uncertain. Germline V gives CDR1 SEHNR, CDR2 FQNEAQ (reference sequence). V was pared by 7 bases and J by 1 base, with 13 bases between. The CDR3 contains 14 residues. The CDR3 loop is CASTPPGRNTEAFF. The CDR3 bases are TGTGCCAGCACCCCCCCCGGGAGGAACACTGAAGCTTTCTTT.

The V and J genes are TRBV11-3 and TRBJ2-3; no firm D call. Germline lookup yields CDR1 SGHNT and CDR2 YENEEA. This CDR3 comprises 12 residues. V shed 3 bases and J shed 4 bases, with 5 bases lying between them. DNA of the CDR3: TGTGCCAGCAGCTTGACTCCAGATACGCAGTATTTT. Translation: CASSLTPDTQYF.

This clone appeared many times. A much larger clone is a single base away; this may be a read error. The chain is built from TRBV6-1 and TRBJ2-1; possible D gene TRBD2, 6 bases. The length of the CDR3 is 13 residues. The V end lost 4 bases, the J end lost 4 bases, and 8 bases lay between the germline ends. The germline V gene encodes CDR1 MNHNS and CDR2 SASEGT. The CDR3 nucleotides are TGTGCCAGCAGTGCGGGACTGTACAATGAGCAGTTCTTC. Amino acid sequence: CASSAGLYNEQFF.

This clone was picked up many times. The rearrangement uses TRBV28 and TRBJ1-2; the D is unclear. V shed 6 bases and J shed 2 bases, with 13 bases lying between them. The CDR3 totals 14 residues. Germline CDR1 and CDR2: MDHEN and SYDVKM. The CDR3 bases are TGTGCCAGCAGAACAGTCCCGGGAAACTATGGCTACACCTTC. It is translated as CASRTVPGNYGYTF.

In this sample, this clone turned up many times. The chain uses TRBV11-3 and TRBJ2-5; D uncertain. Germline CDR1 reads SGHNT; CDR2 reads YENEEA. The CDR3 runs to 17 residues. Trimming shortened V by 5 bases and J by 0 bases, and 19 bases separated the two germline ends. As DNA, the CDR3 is TGTGCCAGCAGCCCCCTGATAGAGCGTAACTACCAAGAGACCCAGTACTTC. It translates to CASSPLIERNYQETQYF.

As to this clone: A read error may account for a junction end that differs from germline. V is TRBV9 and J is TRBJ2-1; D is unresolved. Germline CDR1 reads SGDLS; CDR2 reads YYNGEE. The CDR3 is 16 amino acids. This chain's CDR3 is CASSTSWSFSYNDQFF. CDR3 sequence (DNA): TGTGCCAGCAGCACCAGCTGGAGCTTCTCCTACAATGACCAGTTCTTC.

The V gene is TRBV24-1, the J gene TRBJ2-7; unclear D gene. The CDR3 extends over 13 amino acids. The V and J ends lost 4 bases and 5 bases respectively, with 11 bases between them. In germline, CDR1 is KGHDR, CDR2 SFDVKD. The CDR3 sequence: CATSEPGWNEQYF. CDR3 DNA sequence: TGTGCCACCAGTGAGCCAGGATGGAACGAGCAGTACTTC.

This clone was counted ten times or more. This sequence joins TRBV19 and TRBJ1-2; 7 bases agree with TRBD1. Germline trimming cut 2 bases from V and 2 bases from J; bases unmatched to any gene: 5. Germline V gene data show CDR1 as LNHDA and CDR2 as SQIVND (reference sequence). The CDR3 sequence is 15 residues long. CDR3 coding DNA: TGTGCCAGTAGTATAAAGCCGACAGGGAACTATGGCTACACCTTC. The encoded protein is CASSIKPTGNYGYTF.

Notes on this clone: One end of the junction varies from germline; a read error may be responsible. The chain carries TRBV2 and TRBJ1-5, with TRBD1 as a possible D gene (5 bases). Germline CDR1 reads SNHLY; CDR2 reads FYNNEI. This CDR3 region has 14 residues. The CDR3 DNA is TGTGCCAGCAGTGACAGGGCGGTCAATCAGCCCCGGCATTTT. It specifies CASSDRAVNQPRHF. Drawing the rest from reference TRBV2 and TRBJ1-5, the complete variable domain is EPEVTQTPSHQVTQMGQEVILRCVPISNHLYFYWYRQILGQKVEFLVSFYNNEISEKSEIFDDQFSVERPDGSNFTLKIRSTKLEDSAMYFCASSDRAVNQPRHFGDGTRLSIL.

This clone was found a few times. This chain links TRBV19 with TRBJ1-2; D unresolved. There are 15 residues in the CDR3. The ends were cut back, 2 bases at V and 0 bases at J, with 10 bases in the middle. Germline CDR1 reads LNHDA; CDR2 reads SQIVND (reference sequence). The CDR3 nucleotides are TGTGCCAGTAGTATATCTGGGAAAGCTAACTATGGCTACACCTTC. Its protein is CASSISGKANYGYTF. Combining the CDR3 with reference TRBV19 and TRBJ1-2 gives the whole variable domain DGGITQSPKYLFRKEGQNVTLSCEQNLNHDAMYWYRQDPGQGLRLIYYSQIVNDFQKGDIAEGYSVSREKKESFPLTVTSAQKNPTAFYLCASSISGKANYGYTFGSGTRLTVV.

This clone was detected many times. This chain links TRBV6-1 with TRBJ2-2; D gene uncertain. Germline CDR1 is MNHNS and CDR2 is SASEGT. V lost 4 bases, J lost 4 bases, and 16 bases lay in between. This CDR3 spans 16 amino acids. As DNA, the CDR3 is TGTGCCAGCAGTGCTAGGGTACCTTTAGGCACCGGGGAGCTGTTTTTT. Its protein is CASSARVPLGTGELFF.

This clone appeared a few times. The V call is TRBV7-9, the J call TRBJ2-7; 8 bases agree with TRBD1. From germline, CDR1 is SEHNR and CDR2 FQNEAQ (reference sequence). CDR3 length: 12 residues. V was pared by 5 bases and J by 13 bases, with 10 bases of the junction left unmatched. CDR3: CASSRQGSGHYF. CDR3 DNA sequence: TGTGCCAGCAGCCGACAGGGGTCGGGACATTACTTC. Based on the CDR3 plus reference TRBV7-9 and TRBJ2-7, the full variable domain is DTGVSQNPRHKITKRGQNVTFRCDPISEHNRLYWYRQTLGQGPEFLTYFQNEAQLEKSRLLSDRFSAERPKGSFSTLEIQRTEQGDSAMYLCASSRQGSGHYFGPGTRLTVT.

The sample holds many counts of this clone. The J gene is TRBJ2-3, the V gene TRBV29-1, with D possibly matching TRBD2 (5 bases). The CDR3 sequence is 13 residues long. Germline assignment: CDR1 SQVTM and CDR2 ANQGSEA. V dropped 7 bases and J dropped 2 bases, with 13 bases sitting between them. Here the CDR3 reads CSGSGWVTDTQYF. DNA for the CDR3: TGCAGCGGCTCGGGATGGGTCACAGATACGCAGTATTTT.

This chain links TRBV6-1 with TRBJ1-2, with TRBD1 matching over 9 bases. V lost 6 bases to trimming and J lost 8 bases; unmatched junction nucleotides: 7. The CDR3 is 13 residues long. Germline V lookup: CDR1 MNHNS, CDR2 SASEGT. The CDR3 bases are TGTGCCAGCAGGGGGACAGGGTTCGGCGGCTACACCTTC. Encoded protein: CASRGTGFGGYTF.

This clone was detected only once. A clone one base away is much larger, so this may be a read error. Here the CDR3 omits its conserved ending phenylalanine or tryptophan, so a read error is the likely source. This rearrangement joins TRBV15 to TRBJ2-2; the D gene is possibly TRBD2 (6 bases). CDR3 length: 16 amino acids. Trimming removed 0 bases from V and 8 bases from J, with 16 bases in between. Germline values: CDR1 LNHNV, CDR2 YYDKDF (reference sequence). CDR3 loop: CATSRDLAWDQGELFS. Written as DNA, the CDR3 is TGTGCCACCAGCAGAGATCTAGCGTGGGACCAAGGGGAGCTGTTTTCT.

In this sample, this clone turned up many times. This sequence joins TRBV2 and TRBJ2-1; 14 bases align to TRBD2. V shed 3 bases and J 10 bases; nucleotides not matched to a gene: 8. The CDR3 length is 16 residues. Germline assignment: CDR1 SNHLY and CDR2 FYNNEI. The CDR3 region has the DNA TGTGCCAGCAGTGAGACTAGCGGGAGGGCATCTTGGGAGCAGTTCTTC. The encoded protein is CASSETSGRASWEQFF.

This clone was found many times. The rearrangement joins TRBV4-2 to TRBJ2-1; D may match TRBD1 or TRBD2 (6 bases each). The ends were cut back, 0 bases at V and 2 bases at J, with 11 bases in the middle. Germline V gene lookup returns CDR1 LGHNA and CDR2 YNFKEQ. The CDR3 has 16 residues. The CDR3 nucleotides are TGTGCCAGCAGCCAAGAAGGGGGGAGCGCCTACAATGAGCAGTTCTTC. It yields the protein CASSQEGGSAYNEQFF.

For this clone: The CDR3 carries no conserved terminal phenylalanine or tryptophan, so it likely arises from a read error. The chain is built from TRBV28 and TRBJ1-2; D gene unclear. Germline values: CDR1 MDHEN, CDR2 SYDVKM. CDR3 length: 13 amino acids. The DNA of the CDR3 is TGTGCCTGCAGTTTGCGGACTAACTATGGCTACACCTTA. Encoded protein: CACSLRTNYGYTL.

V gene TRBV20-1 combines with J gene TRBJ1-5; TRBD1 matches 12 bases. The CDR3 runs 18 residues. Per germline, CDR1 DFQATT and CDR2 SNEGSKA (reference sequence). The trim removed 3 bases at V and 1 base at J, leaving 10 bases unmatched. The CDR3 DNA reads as TGCAGTGCTAGTAACCCGGGACAGGGGGCTTCGAGCAATCAGCCCCAGCATTTT. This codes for CSASNPGQGASSNQPQHF.

The CDR3 region has the DNA TGTGCCAGCAGTTTCAGCGGACTAGCGGGGGAGCACGGGGAGCTGTTTTTT. The encoded protein is CASSFSGLAGEHGELFF. The chain uses TRBV6-5 and TRBJ2-2; 13 nucleotides align to TRBD2. Unmatched junction bases numbered 9, after V lost 4 bases and J lost 7 bases. Germline-derived CDR1 and CDR2 are MNHEY and SVGAGI. This CDR3 spans 17 amino acids.